Shown below are 9 T cell receptor beta chains from a single sample sequenced in a study of blood T cells in healthy people across ages. Alongside a J-beta primer mix, a sample-barcoded 5' primer served in a second PCR lasting roughly 7 to 11 cycles. TCRdb analysed the 5' RACE reads with MiXCR anew, one entry per CDR3 protein. The sample lists roughly 800,000 distinct CDR3 sequences, roughly 60% occurring once. Input material: blood. The source is a man aged 25 to 45 in good health.

This clonotype has ten or more counts. The chain employs TRBV29-1 and TRBJ1-5; 8 nucleotides align to TRBD1. CDR1 and CDR2 (germline): SQVTM, ANQGSEA. This CDR3 contains 12 residues. V lost 5 bases, J lost 11 bases, and 8 bases stayed unmatched. The CDR3 DNA sequence: TGCAGCGTTAGGACAGGGTCCGAGACCCAGCATTTT. Translating it yields CSVRTGSETQHF.

This chain uses TRBV6-5 with TRBJ2-7, with a possible D match to TRBD2 (7 bases). Gene TRBJ2-5 matches the end of the DNA better, so the J call may be wrong. The CDR3 is 16 residues long. Germline CDR1 reads MNHEY; CDR2 reads SVGAGI. The CDR3 coding sequence is TGTGCCAGCAGTTACGACGGGGAGGGGACACAAGAGACCCAGTACTTC. This translates into CASSYDGEGTQETQYF.

V is TRBV7-2 and J is TRBJ1-2; 11 positions agree with TRBD1. Germline V lookup: CDR1 SGHTA, CDR2 FQGNSA. The J segment lost 3 bases and the V segment lost 5 bases, leaving 5 bases of the junction unmatched. The CDR3 sequence is 15 residues long. The CDR3 sequence is CASSLVGQGDYGYTF. The CDR3 nucleotides read TGTGCCAGCAGCCTTGTGGGACAGGGGGACTATGGCTACACCTTC. Combining the CDR3 with reference TRBV7-2 and TRBJ1-2 gives the whole variable domain GAGVSQSPSNKVTEKGKDVELRCDPISGHTALYWYRQSLGQGLEFLIYFQGNSAPDKSGLPSDRFSAERTGGSVSTLTIQRTQQEDSAVYLCASSLVGQGDYGYTFGSGTRLTVV.

This chain uses TRBV27 with TRBJ2-5, with D possibly being TRBD1 (5 bases). The end of the DNA aligns better with TRBJ2-7, so the J call may be wrong. The length of the CDR3 is 13 residues. In germline, CDR1 is MNHEY, CDR2 SMNVEV (reference sequence). The CDR3 region has the DNA TGTGCCAGCAGAGCCACAGGCTCCTACGAGCAGTACTTC. Its translation: CASRATGSYEQYF.

There are a few counts of this clonotype. V is TRBV15 and J is TRBJ1-2, with D uncertain. This CDR3 is built from 15 residues. The V end was cut by 0 bases, the J end by 2 bases, with 10 bases between. Germline CDR1 is LNHNV and CDR2 is YYDKDF (reference sequence). The DNA for the CDR3 is TGTGCCACCAGCAGAGATTGGGGAGTAAACTATGGCTACACCTTC. Amino acid sequence: CATSRDWGVNYGYTF.

This clonotype was recorded at least ten times. The genes are TRBV29-1 and TRBJ2-7; D possibly uses TRBD1 or TRBD2 (5 bases each). V gave up 6 bases and J gave up 2 bases, with 11 bases separating them. The germline CDR1 and CDR2 sequences are SQVTM and ANQGSEA. The CDR3 contains 12 residues. In DNA, the CDR3 is TGCAGCGTCCGGGGCCTTACCTACGAGCAGTACTTC. This translates into CSVRGLTYEQYF.

The rearrangement uses TRBV7-8 and TRBJ2-7, with 9 bases aligning to TRBD2. J gave up 6 bases and V 5 bases, and 14 bases lay outside the gene matches. Germline V gene sequence: CDR1 SGHVS, CDR2 FQNEAQ. The CDR3 totals 16 residues. The CDR3 is CASSLGNRLLAGEQYF. The DNA for the CDR3 is TGTGCCAGCAGCCTAGGAAACCGGTTACTAGCGGGCGAGCAGTACTTC.

This sequence joins TRBV10-2 and TRBJ1-6; 8 nucleotides line up with TRBD1. Germline V lookup: CDR1 WSHSY, CDR2 SAAADI. Unmatched junction bases numbered 13, after V lost 11 bases and J lost 10 bases. The CDR3 covers 14 residues. The CDR3 sequence is CASVAGTGVSPLHF. CDR3 nucleotide sequence: TGCGCCTCCGTCGCTGGGACAGGCGTCTCACCCCTCCACTTT.

This clonotype was found a few times. The J gene is TRBJ2-3, the V gene TRBV6-5, with D maybe TRBD2 (6 bases). The ends were cut back, 3 bases at V and 1 base at J, with 11 bases in the middle. CDR3 length: 15 amino acids. The germline gives CDR1 MNHEY, CDR2 SVGAGI. The CDR3 sequence is CASSYKREGTDTQYF. CDR3 sequence (DNA): TGTGCCAGCAGTTATAAGAGGGAGGGCACAGATACGCAGTATTTT.